This TCR beta chain came from a study of sequential checkpoint blockade in melanoma. Background on the study: Patients were randomized 1:1 to nivolumab-then-ipilimumab or ipilimumab-then-nivolumab first-line.

Data came from immunoSEQ multiplex PCR; TCRdb stores just in-frame clones and leaves some out. The table has roughly 23,000 clones, over 75% seen once. Treatment given: randomized to nivolumab then ipilimumab (arm A) or the reverse (arm B). Patients had received no earlier DNA-damaging chemotherapy. Sorted cells were live CD3+CD8+, lacking CD19 and CD56, from PBMCs. The CDR3 is 15 amino acids. Trimming pared 6 bases from V and 0 bases from J, leaving 11 bases between. Per germline, CDR1 ENHRY and CDR2 SYGVKD. This clone came up a few times. This TCR was sampled from a human donor with melanoma. This specimen consisted of CD8+ T cells sorted from blood (inferred from file names), obtained from a patient given nivolumab and ipilimumab in sequence. The V and J genes are TRBV10-3 and TRBJ2-2, with D uncertain. This chain's CDR3 is CAISREPTNTGELFF. In DNA, the CDR3 is TGTGCCATCAGCCGCGAACCTACGAACACCGGGGAGCTGTTTTTT.